A single sample is the source of the 18 T cell receptor beta chains below, sequenced in a study of T cell changes during pregnancy in multiple sclerosis. Repertoires were generated with immunoSEQ multiplex PCR, while TCRdb's copy carries only in-frame clones and drops some. This sample has about 70,000 clones; 91% occur once, and the top ten carry about 2%. The sequenced sample was peripheral blood, obtained in the first trimester of pregnancy. The receptor set was obtained from a female donor with multiple sclerosis, enrolled in a pregnancy study.

The chain carries TRBV9 and TRBJ2-7; TRBD2 matches at 10 bases. Trimming removed 0 bases from V and 4 bases from J; junction bases left unmatched: 7. This CDR3 is 16 amino acids long. CDR1 and CDR2 (germline): SGDLS, YYNGEE. This CDR3 reads CASSVGEREGRYEQYF. The DNA for the CDR3 is TGTGCCAGCAGCGTAGGAGAGCGGGAGGGGAGGTACGAGCAGTACTTC.

The rearrangement links TRBV4-2 to TRBJ1-1, with 12 bases identical to TRBD1. V was pared by 3 bases and J by 3 bases, with 14 bases of the junction left unmatched. The germline gives CDR1 LGHNA, CDR2 YNFKEQ. CDR3 length: 19 residues. The CDR3 coding sequence is TGTGCCAGCAGCCACTACACGGGGACAGGGGGCCCGAGGTACACTGAAGCTTTCTTT. Translation gives CASSHYTGTGGPRYTEAFF.

This clone was picked up a small number of times. This chain's CDR3 is CASSVRGNSPLHF. CDR3 coding DNA: TGTGCCAGCAGTGTCCGAGGGAATTCACCCCTCCACTTT. The chain combines TRBV6-5 with TRBJ1-6, with D unclear. Per the germline V gene, CDR1 is MNHEY and CDR2 is SVGAGI. V gave up 5 bases and J gave up 7 bases, with 9 bases separating them. This CDR3 comprises 13 residues.

Regarding this clone: Other DNA sequences in the sample encode the same CDR3. The chain recombines TRBV29-1 with TRBJ1-1, with a weak D call TRBD1 (5 bases). The V end lost 2 bases, the J end lost 0 bases, and 10 bases lay between the germline ends. The CDR3 sequence is 14 residues long. The germline gives CDR1 SQVTM, CDR2 ANQGSEA. CDR3 coding DNA: TGCAGCGTTGAACCGACAGCGATGAACACTGAAGCTTTCTTT. It yields the protein CSVEPTAMNTEAFF.

This clone was observed once. The V and J genes are TRBV7-6 and TRBJ2-3, with 9 bases fitting TRBD2. This CDR3 spans 16 amino acids. V gave up 4 bases and J gave up 5 bases; unmatched junction bases: 10. Per germline, CDR1 SGHVS and CDR2 FNYEAQ. The CDR3 DNA is TGTGCCAGCAGCTCGACCTCCCTAGCGGGGAAAGATACGCAGTATTTT. Translation gives CASSSTSLAGKDTQYF.

The gene calls are TRBV13 and TRBJ2-1, with D maybe TRBD2 (5 bases). The V and J ends lost 4 bases and 0 bases respectively, with 16 bases between them. CDR1 PRHDT and CDR2 FYEKMQ come from the germline V gene (reference sequence). CDR3 size: 17 residues. CDR3 sequence (DNA): TGTGCCAGCAGCTCCCTGAGTAGCGAAGACTCCTACAATGAGCAGTTCTTC. It is translated as CASSSLSSEDSYNEQFF.

The chain couples TRBV27 to TRBJ2-1, with D uncertain. V lost 5 bases and J lost 5, with 4 bases in between. Germline assignment: CDR1 MNHEY and CDR2 SMNVEV (reference sequence). The CDR3 covers 11 residues. The CDR3 region has the DNA TGTGCCAGCAGTGTAAACAATGAGCAGTTCTTC. This encodes CASSVNNEQFF.

This clone came up once. The rearrangement joins TRBV6-5 to TRBJ2-2, with a tentative D call TRBD2 (7 bases). The CDR3 is made up of 15 amino acids. Germline loops: CDR1 MNHEY, CDR2 SVGAGI. V lost 7 bases and J lost 2, with 14 bases in between. The CDR3 DNA reads as TGTGCCAGCACCCCTACGGGGGGCAACACCGGGGAGCTGTTTTTT. Its protein product is CASTPTGGNTGELFF.

In its sample, this clone was seen once. The rearrangement links TRBV30 to TRBJ2-1, with D hard to call. Germline V gene sequence: CDR1 GTSNPN, CDR2 SVGIG (reference sequence). Between the trimmed V and J ends, which lost 4 bases and 4 bases, there was a span of 14 bases. The CDR3 runs to 14 residues. CDR3 region: CAWKEEMAYNEQFF. In DNA, the CDR3 is TGTGCCTGGAAAGAAGAAATGGCATACAATGAGCAGTTCTTC.

This chain uses TRBV5-4 with TRBJ2-5, with a weak D call TRBD2 (5 bases). V lost 4 bases and J lost 2, with 15 bases in between. The germline V gene has CDR1 SGHNT and CDR2 YYREEE (reference sequence). This CDR3 is built from 15 residues. The CDR3 DNA is TGTGCCAGCAGCCCGGTTGGAGCGGAGCAAGAGACCCAGTACTTC. Translating gives CASSPVGAEQETQYF.

This clone has only one observation. V is TRBV5-4 and J is TRBJ2-3; TRBD1 might be the D (6 bases). Germline values: CDR1 SGHNT, CDR2 YYREEE (reference sequence). V was clipped by 4 bases and J by 4 bases, with 22 bases between them. The CDR3 runs 17 residues. The CDR3 sequence: CASSTLPRGNFPDTQYF. The CDR3 nucleotides are TGTGCCAGCAGCACCCTCCCCAGGGGCAACTTCCCAGATACGCAGTATTTT.

The rearrangement uses TRBV5-1 and TRBJ1-4; D might be TRBD1 (5 bases). The CDR3 sequence is 14 residues long. V lost 5 bases and J 5 bases, leaving 13 bases between the germline ends. Looked up from germline, CDR1 is SGHRS and CDR2 is YFSETQ. The CDR3 nucleotides are TGCGCCAGCAGATCCGGGGGGGAAAATGAAAAACTGTTTTTT. Translation gives CASRSGGENEKLFF.

This sequence joins TRBV5-6 and TRBJ2-2; TRBD1 aligns across 8 bases. Germline assignment: CDR1 SGHDT and CDR2 YYEEEE. The V segment lost 4 bases and the J segment 6 bases; nucleotides outside the gene matches: 5. The CDR3 is 14 residues long. CDR3 amino acids: CASSPQTGAGELFF. Written as DNA, the CDR3 is TGTGCCAGCAGCCCTCAGACAGGGGCCGGGGAGCTGTTTTTT.

The table lists this clone with a count of one. The rearrangement uses TRBV11-2 and TRBJ1-5; 11 bases fit TRBD1. CDR1 and CDR2 (germline): SGHAT, FQNNGV. CDR3 length: 15 amino acids. Trimming took 5 bases from V and 7 from J; bases not matched to a gene: 7. CDR3 sequence: CASSPGTGGSQPQHF. The CDR3 nucleotides read TGTGCCAGCAGCCCCGGGACAGGGGGTTCGCAGCCCCAGCATTTT.

The chain links TRBV18 to TRBJ2-2; D unclear. Trimming took off 3 bases at V and 0 bases at J, with 5 bases between the two ends. Germline assignment: CDR1 KGHSH and CDR2 LQKENI. The length of the CDR3 is 14 residues. The CDR3 reads CASSPEPNTGELFF. The CDR3 DNA follows: TGTGCCAGCTCACCGGAGCCGAACACCGGGGAGCTGTTTTTT.

V usage is TRBV9 and J usage is TRBJ1-1, with D perhaps matching TRBD1 (5 bases). Between the trimmed V and J ends, which lost 4 bases and 7 bases, there was a span of 11 bases. Germline V lookup: CDR1 SGDLS, CDR2 YYNGEE. This CDR3 spans 12 amino acids. In DNA, the CDR3 is TGTGCCAGCAGCCCCCTTAGGGGTGAAGCTTTCTTT. Translated: CASSPLRGEAFF.

This CDR3 reads CASSPRRTPGVEQFF. CDR3 sequence (DNA): TGTGCCAGCAGCCCAAGACGCACCCCGGGTGTTGAGCAGTTCTTC. The rearrangement uses TRBV11-2 and TRBJ2-1, with D hard to call. The CDR3 has 15 residues. The germline V and J ends were trimmed by 5 bases and 9 bases, with 20 bases remaining between them. The V gene's germline CDR1 is SGHAT and CDR2 FQNNGV. The variable domain in full, completed from reference TRBV11-2 and TRBJ2-1, reads EAGVAQSPRYKIIEKRQSVAFWCNPISGHATLYWYQQILGQGPKLLIQFQNNGVVDDSQLPKDRFSAERLKGVDSTLKIQPAKLEDSAVYLCASSPRRTPGVEQFFGPGTRLTVL.

This clone was observed once. The chain is built from TRBV19 and TRBJ2-1, with TRBD1 matching 8 bases. CDR1 and CDR2 from the germline V gene are LNHDA and SQIVND (reference sequence). V gave up 6 bases and J gave up 11 bases; unmatched junction bases: 12. The length of the CDR3 is 14 residues. CDR3 sequence (DNA): TGTGCCAGTAGGTCCCAGGGGGCGGAGGGTAAGCAGTTCTTC. Its translation is CASRSQGAEGKQFF.